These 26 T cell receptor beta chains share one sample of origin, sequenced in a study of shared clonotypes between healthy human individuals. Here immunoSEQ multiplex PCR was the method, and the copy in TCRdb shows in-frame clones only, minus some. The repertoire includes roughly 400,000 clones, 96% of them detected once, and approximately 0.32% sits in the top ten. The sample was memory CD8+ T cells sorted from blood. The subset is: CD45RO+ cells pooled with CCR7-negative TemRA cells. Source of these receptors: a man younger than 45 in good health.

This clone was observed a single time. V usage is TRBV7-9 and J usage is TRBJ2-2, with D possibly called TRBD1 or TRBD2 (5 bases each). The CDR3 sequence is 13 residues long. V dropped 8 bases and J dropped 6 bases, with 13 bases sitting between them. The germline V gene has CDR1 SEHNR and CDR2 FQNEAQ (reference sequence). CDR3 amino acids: CASRKWDAGELFF. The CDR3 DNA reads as TGTGCCAGCCGAAAATGGGACGCCGGGGAGCTGTTTTTT. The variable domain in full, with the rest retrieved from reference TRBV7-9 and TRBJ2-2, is DTGVSQNPRHKITKRGQNVTFRCDPISEHNRLYWYRQTLGQGPEFLTYFQNEAQLEKSRLLSDRFSAERPKGSFSTLEIQRTEQGDSAMYLCASRKWDAGELFFGEGSRLTVL.

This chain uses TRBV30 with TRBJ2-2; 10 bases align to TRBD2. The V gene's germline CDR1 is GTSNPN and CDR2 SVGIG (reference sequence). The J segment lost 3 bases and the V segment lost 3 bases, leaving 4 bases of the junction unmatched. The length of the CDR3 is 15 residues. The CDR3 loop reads CAWSEGLAYTGELFF. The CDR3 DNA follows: TGTGCCTGGAGCGAGGGACTAGCGTACACCGGGGAGCTGTTTTTT. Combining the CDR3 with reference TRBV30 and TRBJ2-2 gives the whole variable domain SQTIHQWPATLVQPVGSPLSLECTVEGTSNPNLYWYRQAAGRGLQLLFYSVGIGQISSEVPQNLSASRPQDRQFILSSKKLLLSDSGFYLCAWSEGLAYTGELFFGEGSRLTVL.

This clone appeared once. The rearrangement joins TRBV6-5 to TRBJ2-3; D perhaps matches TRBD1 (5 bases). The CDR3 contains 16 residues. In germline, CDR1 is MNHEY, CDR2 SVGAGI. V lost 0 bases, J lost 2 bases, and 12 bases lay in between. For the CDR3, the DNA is TGTGCCAGCAGTTACTCTTTCGACAGCTTCACAGATACGCAGTATTTT. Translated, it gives CASSYSFDSFTDTQYF.

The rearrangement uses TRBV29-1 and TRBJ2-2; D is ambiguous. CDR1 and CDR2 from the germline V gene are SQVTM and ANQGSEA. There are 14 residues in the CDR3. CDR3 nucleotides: TGCAACGCCAACACAGACTTGTCGCCCGGGGAGCTGTTTTTT. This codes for CNANTDLSPGELFF.

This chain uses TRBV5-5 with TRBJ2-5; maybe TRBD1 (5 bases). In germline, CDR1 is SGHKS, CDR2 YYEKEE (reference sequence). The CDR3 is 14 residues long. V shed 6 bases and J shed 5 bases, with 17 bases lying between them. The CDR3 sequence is CASTPRRVGETQYF. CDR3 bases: TGTGCCAGCACCCCCCGCAGGGTCGGCGAGACCCAGTACTTC.

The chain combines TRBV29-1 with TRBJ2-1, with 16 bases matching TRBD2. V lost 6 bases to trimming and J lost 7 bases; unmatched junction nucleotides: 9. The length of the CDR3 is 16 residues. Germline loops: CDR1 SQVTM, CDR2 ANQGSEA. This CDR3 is CSVWGTSGRAGNEQFF. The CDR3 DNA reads TGCAGCGTGTGGGGGACTAGCGGGAGGGCCGGGAATGAGCAGTTCTTC.

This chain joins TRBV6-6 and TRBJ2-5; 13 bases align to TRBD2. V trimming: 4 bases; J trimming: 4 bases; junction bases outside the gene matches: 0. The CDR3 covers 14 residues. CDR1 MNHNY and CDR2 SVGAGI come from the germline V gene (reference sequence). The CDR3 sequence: CASSWTSGRETQYF. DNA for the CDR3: TGTGCCAGCAGTTGGACTAGCGGGAGAGAGACCCAGTACTTC.

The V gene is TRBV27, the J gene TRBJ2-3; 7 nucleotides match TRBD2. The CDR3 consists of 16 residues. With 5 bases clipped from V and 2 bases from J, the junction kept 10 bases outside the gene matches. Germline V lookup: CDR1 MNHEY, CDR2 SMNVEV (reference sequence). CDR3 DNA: TGTGCCAGCAGTGCCCTGGCTAGCGGCTTCACAGATACGCAGTATTTT. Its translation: CASSALASGFTDTQYF.

The CDR3 spells CASSRDRGGFYEQYF. The CDR3 DNA follows: TGTGCCAGCTCACGGGACAGGGGAGGGTTCTACGAGCAGTACTTC. The rearrangement links TRBV18 to TRBJ2-7; TRBD1 matches 10 bases. V lost 4 bases, J lost 3 bases, and 6 bases stayed unmatched. Germline V gives CDR1 KGHSH, CDR2 LQKENI. The CDR3 runs 15 residues.

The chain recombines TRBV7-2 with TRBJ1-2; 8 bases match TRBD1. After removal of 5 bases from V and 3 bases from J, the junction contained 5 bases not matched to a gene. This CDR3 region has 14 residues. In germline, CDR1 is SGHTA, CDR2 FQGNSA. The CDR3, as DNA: TGTGCCAGCAGCCCTGACAGGGGCTACTATGGCTACACCTTC. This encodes CASSPDRGYYGYTF. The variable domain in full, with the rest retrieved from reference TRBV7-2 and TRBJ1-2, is GAGVSQSPSNKVTEKGKDVELRCDPISGHTALYWYRQSLGQGLEFLIYFQGNSAPDKSGLPSDRFSAERTGGSVSTLTIQRTQQEDSAVYLCASSPDRGYYGYTFGSGTRLTVV.

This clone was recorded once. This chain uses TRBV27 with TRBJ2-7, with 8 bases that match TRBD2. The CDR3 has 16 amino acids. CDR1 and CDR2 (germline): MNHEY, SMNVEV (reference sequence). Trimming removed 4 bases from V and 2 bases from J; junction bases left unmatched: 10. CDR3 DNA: TGTGCCAGCAGTTATAGGGGGGGGACTAGGGCCTACGAGCAGTACTTC. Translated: CASSYRGGTRAYEQYF.

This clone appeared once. CDR3 residues: CASSQGLPPYYEQYF. Here the CDR3 DNA reads TGTGCCAGCTCCCAAGGTCTCCCTCCCTACTACGAGCAGTACTTC. The chain uses TRBV18 and TRBJ2-7; no firm D call. Germline V gene lookup returns CDR1 KGHSH and CDR2 LQKENI. Trimming removed 6 bases from V and 3 bases from J, with 18 bases in between. The CDR3 loop spans 15 amino acids.

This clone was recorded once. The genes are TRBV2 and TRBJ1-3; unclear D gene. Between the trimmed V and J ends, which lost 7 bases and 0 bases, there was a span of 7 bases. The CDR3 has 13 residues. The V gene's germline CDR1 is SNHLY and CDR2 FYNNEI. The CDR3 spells CASKAPSGNTIYF. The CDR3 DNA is TGTGCCAGCAAGGCTCCCTCTGGAAACACCATATATTTT.

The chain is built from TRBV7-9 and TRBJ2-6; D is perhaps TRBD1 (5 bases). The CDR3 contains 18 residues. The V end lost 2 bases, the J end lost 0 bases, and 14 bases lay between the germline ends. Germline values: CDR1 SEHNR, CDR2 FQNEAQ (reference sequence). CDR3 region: CASSLSQAAPSGANVLTF. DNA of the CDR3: TGTGCCAGCAGCTTATCACAGGCCGCCCCCTCTGGGGCCAACGTCCTGACTTTC.

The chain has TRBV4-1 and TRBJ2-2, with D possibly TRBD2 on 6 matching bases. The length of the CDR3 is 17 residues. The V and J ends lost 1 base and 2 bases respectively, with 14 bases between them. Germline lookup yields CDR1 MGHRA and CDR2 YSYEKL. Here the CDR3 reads CASSQVLGGVNTGELFF. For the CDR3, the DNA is TGCGCCAGCAGCCAAGTTTTGGGCGGGGTTAACACCGGGGAGCTGTTTTTT.

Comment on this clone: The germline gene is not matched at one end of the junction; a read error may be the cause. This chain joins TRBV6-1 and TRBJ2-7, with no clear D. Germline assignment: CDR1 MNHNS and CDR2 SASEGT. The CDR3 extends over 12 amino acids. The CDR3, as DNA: TGTGCCAGCAGTGAACCGCCAAGGGAAGGTAACTTC. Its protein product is CASSEPPREGNF.

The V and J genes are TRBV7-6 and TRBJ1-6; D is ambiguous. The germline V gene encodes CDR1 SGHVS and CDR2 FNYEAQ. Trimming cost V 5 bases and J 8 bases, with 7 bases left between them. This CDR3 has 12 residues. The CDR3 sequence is CASSTGDSPLHF. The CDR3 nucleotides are TGTGCCAGCAGCACCGGGGATTCACCCCTCCACTTT.

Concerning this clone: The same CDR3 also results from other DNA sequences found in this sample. The CDR3 sequence: CASSLAGTYEQYF. The DNA for the CDR3 is TGCGCCAGCAGCTTGGCCGGTACTTACGAGCAGTACTTC. This rearrangement joins TRBV5-1 to TRBJ2-7; D not certain. This CDR3 comprises 13 residues. Germline V CDR1 and CDR2: SGHRS, YFSETQ. V was shortened by 0 bases and J by 4 bases, with 8 bases between the two germline ends. Together with reference TRBV5-1 and TRBJ2-7, the CDR3 gives the full variable domain: KAGVTQTPRYLIKTRGQQVTLSCSPISGHRSVSWYQQTPGQGLQFLFEYFSETQRNKGNFPGRFSGRQFSNSRSEMNVSTLELGDSALYLCASSLAGTYEQYFGPGTRLTVT.

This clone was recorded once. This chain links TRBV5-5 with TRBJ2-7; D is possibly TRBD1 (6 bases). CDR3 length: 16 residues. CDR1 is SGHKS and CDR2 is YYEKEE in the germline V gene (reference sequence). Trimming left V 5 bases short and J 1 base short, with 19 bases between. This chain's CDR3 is CASSYMTGKRSYEQYF. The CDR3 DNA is TGTGCCAGCAGTTATATGACAGGCAAAAGGTCCTACGAGCAGTACTTC. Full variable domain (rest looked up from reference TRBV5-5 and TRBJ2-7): DAGVTQSPTHLIKTRGQQVTLRCSPISGHKSVSWYQQVLGQGPQFIFQYYEKEERGRGNFPDRFSARQFPNYSSELNVNALLLGDSALYLCASSYMTGKRSYEQYFGPGTRLTVT.

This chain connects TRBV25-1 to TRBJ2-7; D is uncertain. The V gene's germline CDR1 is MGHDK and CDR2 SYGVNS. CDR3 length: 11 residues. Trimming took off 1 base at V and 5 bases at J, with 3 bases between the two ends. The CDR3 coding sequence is TGTGCCAGCAGTGAATTCCACGAGCAGTACTTC. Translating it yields CASSEFHEQYF.

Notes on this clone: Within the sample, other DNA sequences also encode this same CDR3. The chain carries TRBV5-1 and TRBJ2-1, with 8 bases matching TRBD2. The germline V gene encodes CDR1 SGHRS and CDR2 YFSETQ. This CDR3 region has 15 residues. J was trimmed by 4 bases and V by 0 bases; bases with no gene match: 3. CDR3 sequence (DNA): TGCGCCAGCAGCTTGGTTAGCGGGATATACAATGAGCAGTTCTTC. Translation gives CASSLVSGIYNEQFF.

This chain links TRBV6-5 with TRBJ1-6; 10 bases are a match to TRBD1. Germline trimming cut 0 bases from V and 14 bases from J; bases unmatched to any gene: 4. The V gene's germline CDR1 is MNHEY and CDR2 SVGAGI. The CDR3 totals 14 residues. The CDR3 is CASSYSGTGETLHF. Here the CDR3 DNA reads TGTGCCAGCAGTTACTCGGGGACAGGGGAAACCCTCCACTTT.

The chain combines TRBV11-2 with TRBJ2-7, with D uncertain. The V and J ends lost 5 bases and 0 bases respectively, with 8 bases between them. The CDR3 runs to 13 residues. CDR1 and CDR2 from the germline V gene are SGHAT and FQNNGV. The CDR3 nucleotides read TGTGCCAGCAGCCCCCTTCCCTCCTACGAGCAGTACTTC. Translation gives CASSPLPSYEQYF.

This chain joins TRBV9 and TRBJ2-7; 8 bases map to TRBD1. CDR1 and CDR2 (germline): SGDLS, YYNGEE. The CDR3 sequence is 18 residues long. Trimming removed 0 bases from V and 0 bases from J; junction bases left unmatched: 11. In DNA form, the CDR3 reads TGTGCCAGCAGCGTAGGGATCGTGACAGGGGATCACTCCTACGAGCAGTACTTC. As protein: CASSVGIVTGDHSYEQYF.

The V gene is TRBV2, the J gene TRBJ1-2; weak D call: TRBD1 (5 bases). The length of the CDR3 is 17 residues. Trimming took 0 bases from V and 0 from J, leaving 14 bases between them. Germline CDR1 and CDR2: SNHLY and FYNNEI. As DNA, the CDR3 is TGTGCCAGCAGTGAAGCGCTTGGGGGAGGAACTAACTATGGCTACACCTTC. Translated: CASSEALGGGTNYGYTF.

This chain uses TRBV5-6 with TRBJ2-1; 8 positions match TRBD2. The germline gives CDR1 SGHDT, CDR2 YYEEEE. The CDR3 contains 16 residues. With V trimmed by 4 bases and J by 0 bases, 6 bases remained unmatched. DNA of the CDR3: TGTGCCAGCAGCGGGACTAGGACGAACTCCTACAATGAGCAGTTCTTC. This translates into CASSGTRTNSYNEQFF.